These 21 T cell receptor beta chains came from one sample sequenced in a study of blood T cell repertoires in COVID-19. Libraries were prepared by immunoSEQ multiplex PCR; TCRdb keeps only in-frame clonotypes and omits some of them. The profile shows around 200,000 clones, around 84% of them singletons. The material sequenced was PBMCs or T cells enriched from blood (not recorded which). These receptors came from a woman in her forties with acute COVID-19.

The chain has TRBV7-2 and TRBJ1-1; TRBD1 might be the D (5 bases). This CDR3 contains 14 residues. Per germline, CDR1 SGHTA and CDR2 FQGNSA. V was pared by 3 bases and J by 0 bases, with 8 bases between. The CDR3 DNA follows: TGTGCCAGCAGCTTGGGGGGTATGAACACTGAAGCTTTCTTT. Amino acid sequence: CASSLGGMNTEAFF. The full variable domain, with the rest looked up from reference TRBV7-2 and TRBJ1-1, is GAGVSQSPSNKVTEKGKDVELRCDPISGHTALYWYRQSLGQGLEFLIYFQGNSAPDKSGLPSDRFSAERTGGSVSTLTIQRTQQEDSAVYLCASSLGGMNTEAFFGQGTRLTVV.

The V call is TRBV7-2, the J call TRBJ2-2; no clear D. Germline CDR1 is SGHTA and CDR2 is FQGNSA. Between the trimmed V and J ends, which lost 1 base and 0 bases, there was a span of 9 bases. This CDR3 spans 16 amino acids. CDR3 in amino acids: CASSLGPIANTGELFF. CDR3 in DNA: TGTGCCAGCAGCTTAGGTCCAATAGCGAACACCGGGGAGCTGTTTTTT.

The genes are TRBV5-1 and TRBJ1-1; 12 positions agree with TRBD1. The V gene end was trimmed by 4 bases and the J gene end by 4 bases; junction bases not matched to a gene: 11. Germline values: CDR1 SGHRS, CDR2 YFSETQ. The CDR3 is 17 residues long. The CDR3 sequence: CASSARDRGLRRTEAFF. Here the CDR3 DNA reads TGCGCCAGCAGCGCCCGGGACAGGGGGCTGAGGCGCACTGAAGCTTTCTTT.

This clone was detected a few times. The chain employs TRBV2 and TRBJ2-5; 9 nucleotides line up with TRBD2. CDR1 is SNHLY and CDR2 is FYNNEI in the germline V gene. V gave up 4 bases and J gave up 2 bases; unmatched junction bases: 2. This CDR3 spans 14 amino acids. The CDR3 protein is CASSGGLAQETQYF. Here the CDR3 DNA reads TGTGCCAGCAGTGGCGGACTAGCGCAAGAGACCCAGTACTTC.

CDR3 amino acids: CASSMGVTGTLGPQHF. CDR3 nucleotides: TGTGCCAGTAGTATGGGAGTGACAGGGACTCTTGGGCCCCAGCATTTT. V gene TRBV19 combines with J gene TRBJ1-5; 7 bases match TRBD1. CDR3 length: 16 amino acids. V was pared by 3 bases and J by 9 bases, with 14 bases of the junction left unmatched. CDR1 is LNHDA and CDR2 is SQIVND in the germline V gene (reference sequence).

The CDR3 region has the DNA TGTGCCTGGATGTGGGGGGGCAGGGGGCACACTGAAGCTTTCTTT. Translated, it gives CAWMWGGRGHTEAFF. The chain joins TRBV30 to TRBJ1-1; 8 bases are shared with TRBD1. J gave up 3 bases and V 4 bases, and 10 bases lay outside the gene matches. The CDR3 consists of 15 residues. Germline V gives CDR1 GTSNPN, CDR2 SVGIG (reference sequence).

This clone has more than one count but fewer than ten. This chain joins TRBV19 and TRBJ1-5, with 10 nucleotides matching TRBD1. Per the germline V gene, CDR1 is LNHDA and CDR2 is SQIVND (reference sequence). CDR3 size: 17 residues. Trimming cost V 5 bases and J 0 bases; bases outside gene matches: 7. DNA for the CDR3: TGTGCCAGTAGTCCCTGGACAGGGGGTATTAGCAATCAGCCCCAGCATTTT. Translated, it gives CASSPWTGGISNQPQHF.

V usage is TRBV7-3 and J usage is TRBJ2-1, with TRBD2 as a possible D gene (6 bases). The V end lost 2 bases, the J end lost 4 bases, and 12 bases lay between the germline ends. Germline lookup yields CDR1 SGHTA and CDR2 FQGTGA. The CDR3 totals 15 residues. CDR3: CASSLVSSGYNEQFF. CDR3 nucleotide sequence: TGTGCCAGCAGCTTAGTAAGTAGCGGTTACAATGAGCAGTTCTTC.

This rearrangement joins TRBV7-2 to TRBJ2-1; TRBD2 agrees at 11 bases. Germline trimming cut 6 bases from V and 2 bases from J; bases unmatched to any gene: 0. This CDR3 region has 14 residues. Germline V lookup: CDR1 SGHTA, CDR2 FQGNSA. In nucleotides, the CDR3 is TGTGCCAGCAGGGGACTAGCGGCCTACAATGAGCAGTTCTTC. This translates into CASRGLAAYNEQFF.

The chain is built from TRBV30 and TRBJ2-7; a possible D gene is TRBD1 (6 bases). Between the trimmed V and J ends, which lost 0 bases and 6 bases, there was a span of 9 bases. Germline V gene data show CDR1 as GTSNPN and CDR2 as SVGIG (reference sequence). The CDR3 has 12 amino acids. DNA for the CDR3: TGTGCCTGGAGTGTACTGGGGGCCGAGCAGTACTTC. Translation gives CAWSVLGAEQYF.

The chain joins TRBV27 to TRBJ2-5, with D tentatively TRBD2 (5 bases). The CDR3 is made up of 15 amino acids. Trimming cost V 2 bases and J 5 bases, with 15 bases left between them. Germline CDR1 MNHEY, CDR2 SMNVEV (reference sequence). Here the CDR3 reads CASSLQAHSGETQYF. The CDR3 coding sequence is TGTGCCAGCAGTTTACAGGCGCACTCGGGGGAGACCCAGTACTTC.

This chain joins TRBV5-1 and TRBJ2-6; unclear D gene. V was cut by 3 bases and J by 0 bases, with 10 bases left in between. This CDR3 is 16 amino acids long. The germline CDR1 and CDR2 sequences are SGHRS and YFSETQ. CDR3 loop: CASSYVTNSGANVLTF. CDR3 DNA: TGCGCCAGCAGCTATGTCACAAACTCTGGGGCCAACGTCCTGACTTTC.

The rearrangement joins TRBV7-3 to TRBJ2-5; perhaps TRBD2 as D (7 bases). Trimming cost V 2 bases and J 2 bases, with 12 bases left between them. This CDR3 has 15 amino acids. Per germline, CDR1 SGHTA and CDR2 FQGTGA. CDR3 in DNA: TGTGCCAGCAGCTTAGGGGGGCGGGAGCAAGAGACCCAGTACTTC. Translation gives CASSLGGREQETQYF.

The chain combines TRBV6-5 with TRBJ1-5; maybe TRBD1 (5 bases). Per the germline V gene, CDR1 is MNHEY and CDR2 is SVGAGI. The CDR3 contains 15 residues. Trimming cost V 4 bases and J 6 bases, with 16 bases left between them. The CDR3, as DNA: TGTGCCAGCAGTTGGTCGGCCAGCGGGGGTCAGCCCCAGCATTTT. This gives the protein CASSWSASGGQPQHF.

The CDR3 DNA is TGTGCCAGCAGTTTGCAGTCCTCCTACGAGCAGTACTTC. Encoded protein: CASSLQSSYEQYF. The V and J genes are TRBV12-3 or TRBV12-4 and TRBJ2-7; no clear D gene. The length of the CDR3 is 13 residues. Trimming removed 3 bases from V and 0 bases from J, with 6 bases in between.

With respect to this clone: The same CDR3 also results from other DNA sequences found in this sample. V is TRBV9 and J is TRBJ2-5, with 7 bases that match TRBD2. The CDR3 is 15 amino acids. J lost 1 base, V lost 3 bases, and 6 bases had no gene match. CDR1 is SGDLS and CDR2 is YYNGEE in the germline V gene. The CDR3 coding sequence is TGTGCCAGCAGCGCCATAACTAGCGCCCAAGAGACCCAGTACTTC. Protein product: CASSAITSAQETQYF. Together with reference TRBV9 and TRBJ2-5, the CDR3 gives the full variable domain: DSGVTQTPKHLITATGQRVTLRCSPRSGDLSVYWYQQSLDQGLQFLIQYYNGEERAKGNILERFSAQQFPDLHSELNLSSLELGDSALYFCASSAITSAQETQYFGPGTRLLVL.

This clone has a handful of counts. This chain connects TRBV5-1 to TRBJ2-7, with 7 nucleotides matching TRBD1. The trim removed 5 bases at V and 0 bases at J, leaving 23 bases unmatched. This CDR3 comprises 20 residues. In germline, CDR1 is SGHRS, CDR2 YFSETQ. The CDR3 loop is CASSSSWGQTARMSSYEQYF. CDR3 sequence (DNA): TGCGCCAGCAGTTCCTCTTGGGGACAGACCGCCAGAATGAGCTCCTACGAGCAGTACTTC.

The table lists this clone with a count of one. The chain couples TRBV27 to TRBJ2-7, with TRBD2 matching 9 bases. This CDR3 contains 14 residues. J lost 4 bases, V lost 2 bases, and 3 bases had no gene match. The germline CDR1 and CDR2 sequences are MNHEY and SMNVEV (reference sequence). The CDR3 sequence: CASSLAGGPYEQYF. CDR3 DNA: TGTGCCAGCAGTTTAGCGGGAGGGCCGTACGAGCAGTACTTC.

The chain joins TRBV10-3 to TRBJ2-5; 7 bases map to TRBD1. V lost 0 bases and J lost 1; bases outside the gene matches: 2. The CDR3 runs to 15 residues. Germline V lookup: CDR1 ENHRY, CDR2 SYGVKD. CDR3 sequence reads: CAISESKGAQETQYF. CDR3 DNA sequence: TGTGCCATCAGTGAGTCGAAGGGGGCCCAAGAGACCCAGTACTTC.

V gene TRBV28 combines with J gene TRBJ1-1; D possibly corresponds to TRBD1 (5 bases). The germline gives CDR1 MDHEN, CDR2 SYDVKM. Trimming took off 3 bases at V and 5 bases at J, with 19 bases between the two ends. The CDR3 runs to 16 residues. The CDR3 coding sequence is TGTGCCAGCAGTTTGGGGCCAGGGTTAACCCATACTGAAGCTTTCTTT. Translated: CASSLGPGLTHTEAFF.

The chain has TRBV3-1 (or the pseudogene TRBV3-2) and TRBJ1-2; D call uncertain. CDR1 is LGHDT, CDR2 YNNKEL, per germline (reference sequence). Trimming removed 5 bases at V and 8 bases at J, with 12 bases between. This CDR3 region has 12 residues. CDR3 amino acids: CASSYGDLGYTF. Written as DNA, the CDR3 is TGTGCCAGCAGCTACGGGGATTTGGGCTACACCTTC.